Here is one T cell receptor beta chain with its context. Its specificity is not known. TCRdb re-derived calls from the reads in MiXCR, one entry per CDR3 protein. The repertoire holds some 560,000 distinct CDR3 sequences, with around 40% as singletons. Germline-derived CDR1 and CDR2 are SEHNR and FQNEAQ (reference sequence). The CDR3 covers 15 residues. Trimming pared 2 bases from V and 1 base from J, leaving 11 bases between. This record comes from a study of T cell repertoires in cytomegalovirus infection. The sequence derives from a human donor in good health (CMV status not recorded). Some clones in this sample may be carry-over from other donors' samples. Material: cultured PBMCs, obtained from culture after CMV antigen stimulation. The chain joins TRBV7-9 to TRBJ1-1; D ambiguous. This CDR3 reads CASSLFAVGNTEAFF. The CDR3 DNA reads as TGTGCCAGCAGCTTATTCGCAGTAGGGAACACTGAAGCTTTCTTT.